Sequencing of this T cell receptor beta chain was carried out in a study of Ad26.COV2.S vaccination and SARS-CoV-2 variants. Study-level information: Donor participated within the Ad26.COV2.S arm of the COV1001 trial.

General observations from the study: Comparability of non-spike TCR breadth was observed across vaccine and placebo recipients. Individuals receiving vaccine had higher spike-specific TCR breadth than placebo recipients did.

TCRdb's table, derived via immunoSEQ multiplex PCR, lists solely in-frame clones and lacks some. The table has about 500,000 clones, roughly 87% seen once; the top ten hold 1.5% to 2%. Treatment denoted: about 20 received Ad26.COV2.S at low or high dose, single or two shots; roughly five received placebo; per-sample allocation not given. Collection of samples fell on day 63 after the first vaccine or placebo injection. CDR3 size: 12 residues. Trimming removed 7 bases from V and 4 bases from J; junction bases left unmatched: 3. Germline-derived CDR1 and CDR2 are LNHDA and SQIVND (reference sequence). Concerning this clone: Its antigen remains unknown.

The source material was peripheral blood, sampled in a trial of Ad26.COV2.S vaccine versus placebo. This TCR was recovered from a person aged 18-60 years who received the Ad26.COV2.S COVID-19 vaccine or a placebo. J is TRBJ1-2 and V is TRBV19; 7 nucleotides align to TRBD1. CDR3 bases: TGTGCCAGTACCGGGACAGCCTATGGCTACACCTTC. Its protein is CASTGTAYGYTF.